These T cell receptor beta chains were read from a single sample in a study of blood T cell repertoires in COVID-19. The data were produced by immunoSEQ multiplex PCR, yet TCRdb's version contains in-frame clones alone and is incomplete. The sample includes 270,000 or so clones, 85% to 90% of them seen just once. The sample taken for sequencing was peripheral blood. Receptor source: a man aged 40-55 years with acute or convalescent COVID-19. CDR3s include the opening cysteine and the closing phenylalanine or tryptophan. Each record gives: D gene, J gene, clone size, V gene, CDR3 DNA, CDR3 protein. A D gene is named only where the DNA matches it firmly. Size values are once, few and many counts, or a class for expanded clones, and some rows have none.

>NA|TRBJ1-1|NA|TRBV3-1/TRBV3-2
TGTGCCAGCAGCCAAGCTTGGAGCACTGAAGCTTTCTTT
CASSQAWSTEAFF
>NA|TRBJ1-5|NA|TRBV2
TGTGCCAGCGGGGGAGGGACAAGCAATCAGCCCCAGCATTTT
CASGGGTSNQPQHF
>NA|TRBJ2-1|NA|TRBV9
TGTGCCAGCAGCGTAGAGGCCCCGGGCAATGAGCAGTTCTTC
CASSVEAPGNEQFF
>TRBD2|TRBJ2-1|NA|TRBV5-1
TGCGCCAGCAGCCCCACTAGCGGGGGGAACCGTGAGCAGTTCTTC
CASSPTSGGNREQFF
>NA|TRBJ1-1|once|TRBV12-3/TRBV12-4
TGTGCCAGCAGCACCCGGGGAAGGCCTGGAGCTTTCTTT
CASSTRGRPGAFF
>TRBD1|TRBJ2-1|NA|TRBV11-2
TGTGCCAGCAGGACAGGGTTCTACAATGAGCAGTTCTTC
CASRTGFYNEQFF
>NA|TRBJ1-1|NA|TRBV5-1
TGCGCCAGCAGCTTACAGGGATCGAACACTGAAGCTTTCTTT
CASSLQGSNTEAFF
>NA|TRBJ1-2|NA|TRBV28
TGTGCCAGCAGTTTAATCAGGGTGGGTGGCTACACCTTC
CASSLIRVGGYTF
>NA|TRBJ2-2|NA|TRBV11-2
TGTGCCTCTCTTCGACTGACCACCGGGGAGCTGTTTTTT
CASLRLTTGELFF
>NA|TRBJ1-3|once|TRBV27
TGTGCCAGCAGTCCACTTGCCTCTGGAAACACCATATATTTT
CASSPLASGNTIYF
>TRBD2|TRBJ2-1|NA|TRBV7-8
TGTGCCAGCAGCCTCCTAAGGACTAGCGGGGGGCAGTTCTTC
CASSLLRTSGGQFF
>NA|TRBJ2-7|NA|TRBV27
TGTGCCAGCAACCCCAGGGGTAGCGAGCAGTACTTC
CASNPRGSEQYF
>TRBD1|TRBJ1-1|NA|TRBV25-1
TGTGCCAGCAGTGGTCCCGGGACAGCTGAAGCTTTCTTT
CASSGPGTAEAFF
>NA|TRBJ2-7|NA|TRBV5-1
TGCGCCAGCAGCACCGGTCGTCCGGGGAGCTCCTACGAGCAGTACTTC
CASSTGRPGSSYEQYF
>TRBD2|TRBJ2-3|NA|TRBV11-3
TGTGCCAGCAGCCGAGGGACTAGCGGGCGCACAGATACGCAGTATTTT
CASSRGTSGRTDTQYF
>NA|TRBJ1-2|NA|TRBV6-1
TGTGCCAGCAGTGACGGGTCCCTTTACTTCTATGGCTACACCTTC
CASSDGSLYFYGYTF
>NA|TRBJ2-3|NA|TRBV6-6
TGTGCCAGCAGTTACGGGCGTGGGGGGGGGCCGGACCCGCAGTATTTT
CASSYGRGGGPDPQYF
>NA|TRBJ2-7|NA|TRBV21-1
TGTGCCAGCAGCGCCTCCACTGGGGGCGGCTTGGGTCGAGACGAGCAGTACTTC
CASSASTGGGLGRDEQYF
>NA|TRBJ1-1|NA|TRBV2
TGTGCCAGCAGTGTGGTGAGACACGTGAACACTGAAGCTTTCTTT
CASSVVRHVNTEAFF
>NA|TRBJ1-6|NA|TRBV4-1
TGCGCCAGCAGCCCTCCATACGGGATTACAGGGATTAATTCACCCCTCCACTTT
CASSPPYGITGINSPLHF
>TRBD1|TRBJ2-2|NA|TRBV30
TGTGCCTGGAGTGGGACAGGTTACACCGGGGAGCTGTTTTTT
CAWSGTGYTGELFF
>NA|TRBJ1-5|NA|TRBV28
TGTGCCAGCAGTTTAGCTCTTCCCGGGAATCAGCCCCAGCATTTT
CASSLALPGNQPQHF
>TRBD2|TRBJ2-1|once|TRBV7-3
TGTGCCAGCAGCTTAAGGCGGGGGAGCTCCTACAATGAGCAGTTCTTC
CASSLRRGSSYNEQFF
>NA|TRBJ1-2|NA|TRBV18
TGTGCCAGCTCACCAGGGCAGGAAGGCTATGGCTACACCTTC
CASSPGQEGYGYTF
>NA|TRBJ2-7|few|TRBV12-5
TGTGCTAGTGGTTTGGCCCGGGACTGGAGCGCCCCGGAGCAGTACTTC
CASGLARDWSAPEQYF
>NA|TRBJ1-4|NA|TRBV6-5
TGTGCCAGCAGTTACGAGAGGGCGACTAATGAAAAACTGTTTTTT
CASSYERATNEKLFF
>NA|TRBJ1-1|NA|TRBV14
TGTGCCAGCAGCCCTCTGGGGCTGATGAACACTGAAGCTTTCTTT
CASSPLGLMNTEAFF
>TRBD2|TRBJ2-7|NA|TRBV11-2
TGTGCCAGCAGCTTACAACGGGAGCGGGGACACTTC
CASSLQRERGHF
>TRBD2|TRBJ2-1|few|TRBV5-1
TGCGCCAGCAGCTGGTTTGACGGGGGGGCAAATGAGCAGTTCTTC
CASSWFDGGANEQFF
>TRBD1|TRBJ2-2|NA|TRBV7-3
TGTGCCAGCAGCTCGGGACAGACGAACACCGGGGAGCTGTTTTTT
CASSSGQTNTGELFF
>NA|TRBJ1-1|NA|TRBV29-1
TGCAGCGTTGAAGTATGGAACACTGAAGCTTTCTTT
CSVEVWNTEAFF
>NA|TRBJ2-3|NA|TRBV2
TGTGCCAGCAGCCTCCACTTAACAGGAGTCACAGATACGCAGTATTTT
CASSLHLTGVTDTQYF
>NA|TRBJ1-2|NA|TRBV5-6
TGTGCCAGCAGTTTGAGGGGGGGGCCCGGCTACACCTTC
CASSLRGGPGYTF
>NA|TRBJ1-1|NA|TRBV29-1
TGCAGCGTCAAACAGCTGAACACTGAAGCTTTCTTT
CSVKQLNTEAFF
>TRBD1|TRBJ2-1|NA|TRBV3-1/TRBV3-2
TGTGCCAGCAGCCGGGTGACAGGGTACAATGAGCAGTTCTTC
CASSRVTGYNEQFF
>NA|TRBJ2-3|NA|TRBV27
TGTGCCAGCAGCCCCAGACAACTAGCGAAACAGGGAGATACGCAGTATTTT
CASSPRQLAKQGDTQYF